These 10 T cell receptor beta chains originate from one sample sequenced in a study of molecular identifiers for immune sequencing clone quantification. TCRdb recomputed calls from the PCR reads with MiXCR, one row per CDR3 protein. Of approximately 670,000 distinct CDR3 sequences in the sample, just under 20% are singletons; the top ten hold around 0.9%. The specimen was naive CD8+ T cells from blood, with Jurkat cell RNA spiked in. The subset was: FACS-sorted CD8+CD4-CCR7+CD45RA+ naive T cells. Every receptor here comes from a human donor in good health. Some libraries in this study had Jurkat cell RNA spiked in.

This clonotype was counted many times. The V call is TRBV12-5, the J call TRBJ1-1; D call uncertain. Trimming cost V 7 bases and J 6 bases, with 9 bases left between them. Germline CDR1 reads LGHNT; CDR2 reads FRNRAP. The CDR3 totals 11 residues. CDR3 in amino acids: CASEYGSEAFF. DNA for the CDR3: TGTGCTAGTGAATACGGGTCTGAAGCTTTCTTT.

This clonotype was seen a few times. This chain uses TRBV19 with TRBJ2-7; D gene ambiguous. The V and J ends lost 3 bases and 2 bases respectively, with 8 bases between them. The CDR3 runs to 13 residues. Germline V gene sequence: CDR1 LNHDA, CDR2 SQIVND (reference sequence). The CDR3, as DNA: TGTGCCAGTAGTATCGAAATTACCTACGAGCAGTACTTC. Its protein product is CASSIEITYEQYF.

This clonotype was seen at least ten times. The chain combines TRBV4-1 with TRBJ1-2; TRBD1 might be the D (5 bases). Trimming pared 0 bases from V and 7 bases from J, leaving 12 bases between. Germline V gene data show CDR1 as MGHRA and CDR2 as YSYEKL. The CDR3 covers 14 residues. CDR3 residues: CASSQDTGTAGYTF. CDR3 DNA: TGCGCCAGCAGCCAAGATACAGGAACCGCTGGCTACACCTTC.

This clonotype has ten or more counts. Here the CDR3 reads CASSEESTYNEQFF. DNA for the CDR3: TGTGCCAGCAGTGAAGAATCGACGTACAATGAGCAGTTCTTC. The chain employs TRBV6-1 and TRBJ2-1; D is uncertain. The CDR3 is 14 residues long. CDR1 and CDR2 (germline): MNHNS, SASEGT. V was cut by 1 base and J by 4 bases, with 8 bases left in between.

In the case of this clonotype: This may come from a read error, since a much larger clone is one base off. The J gene is TRBJ2-7, the V gene TRBV29-1, with D perhaps matching TRBD2 (5 bases). Trimming took off 0 bases at V and 2 bases at J, with 14 bases between the two ends. CDR3 size: 15 residues. Germline V CDR1 and CDR2: SQVTM, ANQGSEA. CDR3 DNA: TGCAGCGTTGAAGATGACGAGGGAATTCCCTACGAGCAGTACTTC. This sequence encodes CSVEDDEGIPYEQYF.

This clonotype was observed at least ten times. The chain carries TRBV4-2 and TRBJ1-5; D gene uncertain. Germline CDR1 is LGHNA and CDR2 is YNFKEQ. Trimming removed 1 base from V and 4 bases from J, with 11 bases in between. The CDR3 length is 15 residues. The CDR3 DNA reads TGTGCCAGCAGCCAAGCCCTACTAGGAAATCAGCCCCAGCATTTT. Translation gives CASSQALLGNQPQHF.

This clonotype was recorded many times. V gene TRBV18 combines with J gene TRBJ2-7, with 7 nucleotides matching TRBD2. Trimming cost V 2 bases and J 4 bases; bases outside gene matches: 11. The CDR3 runs 16 residues. CDR1 is KGHSH and CDR2 is LQKENI in the germline V gene. This chain's CDR3 is CASSPNTFVGGYEQYF. The CDR3 nucleotides are TGTGCCAGCTCACCAAATACCTTTGTCGGGGGGTACGAGCAGTACTTC.

This clonotype occurred a few times. The V call is TRBV6-5, the J call TRBJ1-2, with TRBD1 matching 8 bases. V was clipped by 2 bases and J by 0 bases; unmatched bases: 2. Germline CDR1 and CDR2: MNHEY and SVGAGI. The CDR3 spans 15 residues. The CDR3 DNA reads TGTGCCAGCAGTTACACACAGGGGGCTAACTATGGCTACACCTTC. It encodes CASSYTQGANYGYTF.

The chain joins TRBV28 to TRBJ2-1; D call uncertain. Germline V gene sequence: CDR1 MDHEN, CDR2 SYDVKM. The CDR3 runs to 14 residues. V was clipped by 6 bases and J by 2 bases, with 11 bases between them. CDR3 in DNA: TGTGCCAGCAGCTCCGCGTGGACCTACAATGAGCAGTTCTTC. Amino acids: CASSSAWTYNEQFF.

In its sample, this clonotype was seen a few times. This chain connects TRBV4-1 to TRBJ2-7; TRBD1 might be the D (6 bases). CDR1 is MGHRA, CDR2 YSYEKL, per germline. The V end was cut by 0 bases, the J end by 0 bases, with 15 bases between. The CDR3 sequence is 17 residues long. CDR3 in amino acids: CASSQDPGHGSSYEQYF. In nucleotides, the CDR3 is TGCGCCAGCAGCCAAGATCCGGGACATGGTAGCTCCTACGAGCAGTACTTC.